This TCR beta chain is from a study of Graves' ophthalmopathy and Graves' hyperthyroidism. The CDR3 runs 14 residues. The trim removed 7 bases at V and 1 base at J, leaving 3 bases unmatched. CDR1 SGDLS and CDR2 YYNGEE come from the germline V gene. Findings and limits, study-wide: The model forecast ophthalmopathy progression, reaching under 71% sensitivity and 72.22% specificity.

Beta-chain TCR CDR3 regions were amplified from RNA transcripts. RT-PCR was first run with HTBI primers, then multiplex PCR in a second round. TCRdb reanalysed the multiplex PCR reads using MiXCR and keeps one entry per CDR3 protein. In the table there are 200,000 to 300,000 distinct CDR3 sequences, about 46% of which are singletons. On this clonotype itself: The antigen remains undetermined.

The sequence came from an adult man with Graves' ophthalmopathy. The chain recombines TRBV9 with TRBJ1-3; 9 nucleotides align to TRBD1. The sample was peripheral blood. The CDR3 here is CASGGTGSGNTIYF. The CDR3 region has the DNA TGTGCCAGCGGAGGGACAGGGTCTGGAAACACCATATATTTT.